This T cell receptor (beta chain) appears in the sequencing data of a study of cytomegalovirus exposure and HLA in healthy donors. The PCR made use of 60 Vbeta and 13 Jbeta primers. Sequencing used immunoSEQ multiplex PCR; TCRdb keeps in-frame clones, though not all of them. The repertoire has roughly 86,000 clones, around 70% of them found once; the top ten carry approximately 8.2%. Study outcomes and limitations: Available immune exposure information was restricted to CMV serostatus only. CMV antigen specificity of a few CMV-associated chains was confirmed in vitro.

This clone was detected a few times. Antigen specificity is unknown. Material for sequencing was PBMCs. The TCR was taken from a man aged 60-69 years in good health and CMV-seronegative.

CDR3 sequence (DNA): TGTGCCAGCAGAAAGGGCCCCTCGGAAGCGGGTACAGATACGCAGTATTTT. It is translated as CASRKGPSEAGTDTQYF. This chain links TRBV2 with TRBJ2-3, with D possibly matching TRBD2 (6 bases). The CDR3 loop spans 17 amino acids. Germline CDR1 is SNHLY and CDR2 is FYNNEI. V shed 6 bases and J shed 3 bases, with 22 bases lying between them.